The present T cell receptor beta chain was sequenced within a study of regulatory T cells in long-lasting Graves disease. Overall study results and limits: With persistent disease, TRBV28, TRBJ1-2 and TRBJ2-5 were the favored segments.

As to time point: newly diagnosed GD, antithyroid drugs for less than 3 months. PBMCs were the source of the RNA used for TCR sequencing. On this clonotype itself: Antigen unknown.

The ends were cut back, 5 bases at V and 5 bases at J, with 15 bases in the middle. CDR3 size: 14 residues. Looked up from germline, CDR1 is MNHNS and CDR2 is SASEGT. Sequencing libraries for TCR beta were prepared with iRepertoire HTBI primers and Arm-PCR of CDR3 regions. MiXCR, applied by TCRdb to the multiplex PCR reads, yields one record per CDR3 protein. Here the sample spans over 350,000 distinct CDR3 sequences, 15% being singletons. The same sample was also used in a study of T cells in Graves' hyperthyroidism and ophthalmopathy.

This material consisted of peripheral blood mononuclear cells (PBMCs), taken at new diagnosis, from a patient treated with antithyroid drugs. The rearrangement joins TRBV6-1 to TRBJ2-5; a possible D gene is TRBD1 (8 bases). This sequence originates from a woman between 40 and 50 years old with Graves disease. CDR3 region: CASSRGQGGETQYF. The CDR3 DNA sequence: TGTGCCAGCAGTCGCGGACAGGGAGGGGAGACCCAGTACTTC.